This TCR beta chain was sequenced for a study of T cell repertoires in cytomegalovirus infection. Study results and limitations: It was HLA-C-restricted CMV-specific TCR beta clonotypes that dominated the response ex vivo.

A word on this clonotype: Its antigen remains unidentified.

TCRdb processed the reads anew with MiXCR; each CDR3 protein has one entry. The sample records 450,000 to 550,000 distinct CDR3 sequences, approximately 16% being singletons. The TCR originated in a human donor in good health (CMV status not recorded). Some clones in this sample may be carry-over from other donors' samples. The sample comprised CD8+ T cells from PBMCs.

The CDR3 loop reads CASSFRDRVHTGELFF. CDR3 coding DNA: TGTGCCAGCAGTTTCCGGGACAGGGTTCACACCGGGGAGCTGTTTTTT. The rearrangement uses TRBV6-1 and TRBJ2-2; 9 nucleotides agree with TRBD1. CDR3 length: 16 residues. Germline V gene sequence: CDR1 MNHNS, CDR2 SASEGT. The ends lost 5 bases at V and 3 bases at J; junction bases unmatched: 7.